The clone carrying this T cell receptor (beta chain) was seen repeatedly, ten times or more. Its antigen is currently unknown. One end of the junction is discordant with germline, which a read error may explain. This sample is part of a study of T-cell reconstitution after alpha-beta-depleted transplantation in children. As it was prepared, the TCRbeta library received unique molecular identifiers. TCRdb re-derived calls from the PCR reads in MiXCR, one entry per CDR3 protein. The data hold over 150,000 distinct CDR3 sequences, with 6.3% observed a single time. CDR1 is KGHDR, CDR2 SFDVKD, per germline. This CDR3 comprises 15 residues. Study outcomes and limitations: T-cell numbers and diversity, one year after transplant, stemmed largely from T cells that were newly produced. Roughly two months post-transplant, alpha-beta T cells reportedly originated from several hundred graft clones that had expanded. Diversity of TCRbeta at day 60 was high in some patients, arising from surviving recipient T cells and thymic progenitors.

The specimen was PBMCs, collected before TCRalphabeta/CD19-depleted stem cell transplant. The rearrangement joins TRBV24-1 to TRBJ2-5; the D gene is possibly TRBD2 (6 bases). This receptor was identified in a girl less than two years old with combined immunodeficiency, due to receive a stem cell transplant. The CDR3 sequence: CATSETREPGETQCF. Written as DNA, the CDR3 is TGTGCCACCAGTGAAACTAGGGAGCCGGGAGAGACCCAGTGCTTC.